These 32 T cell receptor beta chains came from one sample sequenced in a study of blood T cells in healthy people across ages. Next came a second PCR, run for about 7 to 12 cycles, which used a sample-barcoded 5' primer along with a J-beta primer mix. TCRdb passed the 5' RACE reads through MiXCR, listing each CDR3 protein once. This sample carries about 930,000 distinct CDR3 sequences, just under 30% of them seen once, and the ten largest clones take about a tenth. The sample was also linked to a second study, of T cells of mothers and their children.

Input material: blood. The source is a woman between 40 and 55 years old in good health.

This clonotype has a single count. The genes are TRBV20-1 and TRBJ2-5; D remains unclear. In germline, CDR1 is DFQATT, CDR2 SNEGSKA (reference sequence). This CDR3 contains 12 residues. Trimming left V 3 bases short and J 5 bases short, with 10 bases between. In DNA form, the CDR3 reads TGCAGTGCTAGCCGAATTCGGGAGACCCAGTACTTC. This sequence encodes CSASRIRETQYF.

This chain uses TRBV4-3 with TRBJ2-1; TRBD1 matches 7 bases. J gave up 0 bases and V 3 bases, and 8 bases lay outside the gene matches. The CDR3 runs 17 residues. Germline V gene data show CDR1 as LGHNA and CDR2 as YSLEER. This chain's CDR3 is CASSHVGTANSYNEQFF. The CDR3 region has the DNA TGCGCCAGCAGCCACGTGGGGACAGCAAACTCCTACAATGAGCAGTTCTTC.

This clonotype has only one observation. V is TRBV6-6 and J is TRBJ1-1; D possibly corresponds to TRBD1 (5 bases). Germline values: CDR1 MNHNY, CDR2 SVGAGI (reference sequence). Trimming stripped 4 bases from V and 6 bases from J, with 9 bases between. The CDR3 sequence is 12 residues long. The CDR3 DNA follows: TGTGCCAGCAGTTGGGGGGTGGCTGAAGCTTTCTTT. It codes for CASSWGVAEAFF.

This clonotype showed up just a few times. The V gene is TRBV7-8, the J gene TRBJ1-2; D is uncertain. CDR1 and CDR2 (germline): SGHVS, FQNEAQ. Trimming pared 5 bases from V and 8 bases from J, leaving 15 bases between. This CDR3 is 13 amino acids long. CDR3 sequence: CASSPGPSQGYTF. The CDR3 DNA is TGTGCCAGCAGCCCCGGGCCTAGCCAGGGCTACACCTTC. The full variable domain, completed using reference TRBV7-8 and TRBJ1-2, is GAGVSQSPRYKVAKRGQDVALRCDPISGHVSLFWYQQALGQGPEFLTYFQNEAQLDKSGLPSDRFFAERPEGSVSTLKIQRTQQEDSAVYLCASSPGPSQGYTFGSGTRLTVV.

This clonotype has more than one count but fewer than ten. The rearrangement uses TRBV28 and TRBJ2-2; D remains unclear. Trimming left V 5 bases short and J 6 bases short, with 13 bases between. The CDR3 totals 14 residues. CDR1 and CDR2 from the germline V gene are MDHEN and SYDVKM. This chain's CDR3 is CASSPGSTSGELFF. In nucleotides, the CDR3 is TGTGCCAGCAGTCCCGGGTCTACCTCCGGGGAGCTGTTTTTT.

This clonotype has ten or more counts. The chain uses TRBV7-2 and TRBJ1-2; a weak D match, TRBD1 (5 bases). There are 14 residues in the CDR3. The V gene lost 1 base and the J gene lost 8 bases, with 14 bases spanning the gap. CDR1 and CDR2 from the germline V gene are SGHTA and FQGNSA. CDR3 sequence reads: CASSLGQSSSGYTF. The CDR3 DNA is TGTGCCAGCAGCTTAGGACAGTCCTCTTCCGGCTACACCTTC.

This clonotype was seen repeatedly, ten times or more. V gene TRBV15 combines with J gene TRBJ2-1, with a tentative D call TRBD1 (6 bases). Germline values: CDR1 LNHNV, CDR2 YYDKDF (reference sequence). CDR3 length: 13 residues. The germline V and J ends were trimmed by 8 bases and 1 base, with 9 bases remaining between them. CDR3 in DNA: TGTGCCACCCTCGGGACATCCTACAATGAGCAGTTCTTC. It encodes CATLGTSYNEQFF. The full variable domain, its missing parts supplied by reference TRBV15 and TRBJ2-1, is DAMVIQNPRYQVTQFGKPVTLSCSQTLNHNVMYWYQQKSSQAPKLLFHYYDKDFNNEADTPDNFQSRRPNTSFCFLDIRSPGLGDTAMYLCATLGTSYNEQFFGPGTRLTVL.

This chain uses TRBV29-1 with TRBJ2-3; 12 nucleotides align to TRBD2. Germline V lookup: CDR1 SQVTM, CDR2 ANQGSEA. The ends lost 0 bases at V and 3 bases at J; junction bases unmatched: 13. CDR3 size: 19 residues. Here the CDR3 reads CSVEEPTRTSGRYTDTQYF. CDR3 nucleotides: TGCAGCGTTGAAGAACCCACACGCACTAGCGGGAGGTATACAGATACGCAGTATTTT.

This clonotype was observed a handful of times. The DNA for the CDR3 is TGTGCCAGCAGCCCTACAGGGCGTCCAGAGACCCAGTACTTC. It translates to CASSPTGRPETQYF. The chain uses TRBV7-9 and TRBJ2-5; the D gene is possibly TRBD1 (6 bases). Trimming took off 5 bases at V and 4 bases at J, with 14 bases between the two ends. This CDR3 spans 14 amino acids. Germline assignment: CDR1 SEHNR and CDR2 FQNEAQ (reference sequence). Full variable domain (remainder filled in from reference TRBV7-9 and TRBJ2-5): DTGVSQNPRHKITKRGQNVTFRCDPISEHNRLYWYRQTLGQGPEFLTYFQNEAQLEKSRLLSDRFSAERPKGSFSTLEIQRTEQGDSAMYLCASSPTGRPETQYFGPGTRLLVL.

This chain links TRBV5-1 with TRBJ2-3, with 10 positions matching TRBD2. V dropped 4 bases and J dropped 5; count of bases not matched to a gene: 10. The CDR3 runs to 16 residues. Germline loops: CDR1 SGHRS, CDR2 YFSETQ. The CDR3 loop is CASSVEPSGGGDTQYF. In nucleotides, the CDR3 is TGCGCCAGCAGCGTGGAGCCTAGCGGGGGTGGAGATACGCAGTATTTT.

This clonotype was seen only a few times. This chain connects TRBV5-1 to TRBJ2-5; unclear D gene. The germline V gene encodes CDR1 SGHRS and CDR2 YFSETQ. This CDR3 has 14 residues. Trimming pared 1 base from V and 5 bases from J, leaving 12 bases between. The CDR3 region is CASSLPRGPETQYF. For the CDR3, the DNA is TGCGCCAGCAGCTTGCCTCGTGGGCCGGAGACCCAGTACTTC. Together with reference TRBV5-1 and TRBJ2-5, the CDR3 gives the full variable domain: KAGVTQTPRYLIKTRGQQVTLSCSPISGHRSVSWYQQTPGQGLQFLFEYFSETQRNKGNFPGRFSGRQFSNSRSEMNVSTLELGDSALYLCASSLPRGPETQYFGPGTRLLVL.

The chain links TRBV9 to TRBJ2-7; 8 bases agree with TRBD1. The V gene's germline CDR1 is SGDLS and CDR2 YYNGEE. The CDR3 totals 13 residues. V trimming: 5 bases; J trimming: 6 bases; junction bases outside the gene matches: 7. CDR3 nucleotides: TGTGCCAGCAGTGACACAGGGGGAACCGAGCAGTACTTC. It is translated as CASSDTGGTEQYF.

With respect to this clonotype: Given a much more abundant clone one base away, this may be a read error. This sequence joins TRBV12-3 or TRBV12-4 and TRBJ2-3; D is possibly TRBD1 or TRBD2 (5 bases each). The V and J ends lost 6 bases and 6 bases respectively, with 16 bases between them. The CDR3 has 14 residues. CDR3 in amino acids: CASRTGTPGDTQYF. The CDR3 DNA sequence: TGTGCCAGCAGAACCGGGACCCCTGGGGATACGCAGTATTTT.

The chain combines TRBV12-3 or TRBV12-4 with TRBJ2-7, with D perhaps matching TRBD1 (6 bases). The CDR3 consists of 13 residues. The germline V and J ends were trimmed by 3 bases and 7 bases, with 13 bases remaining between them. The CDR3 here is CASSLGTLTEQYF. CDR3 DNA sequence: TGTGCCAGCAGTTTGGGGACATTGACAGAGCAGTACTTC.

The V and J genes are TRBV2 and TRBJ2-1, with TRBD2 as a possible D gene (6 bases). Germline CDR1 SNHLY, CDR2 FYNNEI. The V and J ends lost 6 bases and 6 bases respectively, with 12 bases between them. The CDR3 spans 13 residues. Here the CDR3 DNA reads TGTGCCAGCAGGGGGGGATTGGGCAATGAGCAGTTCTTC. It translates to CASRGGLGNEQFF.

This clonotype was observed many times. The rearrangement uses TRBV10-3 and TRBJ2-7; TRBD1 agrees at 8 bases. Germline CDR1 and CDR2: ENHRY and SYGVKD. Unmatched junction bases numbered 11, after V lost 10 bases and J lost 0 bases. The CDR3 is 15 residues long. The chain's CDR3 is CATGTGEPASYEQYF. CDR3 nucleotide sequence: TGTGCCACCGGGACAGGCGAACCTGCCTCCTACGAGCAGTACTTC.

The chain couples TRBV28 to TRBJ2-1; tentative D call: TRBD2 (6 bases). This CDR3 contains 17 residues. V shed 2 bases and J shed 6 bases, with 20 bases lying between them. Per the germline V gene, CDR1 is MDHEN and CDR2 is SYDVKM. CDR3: CASSLGLARPRPNEQFF. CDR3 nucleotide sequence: TGTGCCAGCAGTTTAGGGCTAGCGAGGCCGAGACCCAATGAGCAGTTCTTC.

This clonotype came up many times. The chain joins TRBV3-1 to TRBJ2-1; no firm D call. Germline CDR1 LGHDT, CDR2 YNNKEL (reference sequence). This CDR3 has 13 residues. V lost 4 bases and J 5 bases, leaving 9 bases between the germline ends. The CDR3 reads CASSLSIDNEQFF. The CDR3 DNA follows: TGTGCCAGCAGCCTATCCATAGACAATGAGCAGTTCTTC.

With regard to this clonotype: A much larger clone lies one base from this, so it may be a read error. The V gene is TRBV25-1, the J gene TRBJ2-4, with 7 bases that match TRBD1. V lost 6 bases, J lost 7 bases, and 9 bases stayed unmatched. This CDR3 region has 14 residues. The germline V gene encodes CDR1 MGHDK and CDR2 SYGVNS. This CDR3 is CASRDVGQKNIQYF. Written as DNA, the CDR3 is TGTGCCAGCAGGGATGTGGGACAGAAGAACATTCAGTACTTC.

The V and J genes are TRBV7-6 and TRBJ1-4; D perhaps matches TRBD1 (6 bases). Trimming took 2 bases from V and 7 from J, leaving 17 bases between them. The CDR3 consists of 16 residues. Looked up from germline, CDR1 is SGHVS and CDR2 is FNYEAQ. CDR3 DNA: TGTGCCAGCAGCTTAAGCAGTGCGGGGGCTGGTGAAAAACTGTTTTTT. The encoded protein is CASSLSSAGAGEKLFF. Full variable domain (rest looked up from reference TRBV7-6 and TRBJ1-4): GAGVSQSPRYKVTKRGQDVALRCDPISGHVSLYWYRQALGQGPEFLTYFNYEAQQDKSGLPNDRFSAERPEGSISTLTIQRTEQRDSAMYRCASSLSSAGAGEKLFFGSGTQLSVL.

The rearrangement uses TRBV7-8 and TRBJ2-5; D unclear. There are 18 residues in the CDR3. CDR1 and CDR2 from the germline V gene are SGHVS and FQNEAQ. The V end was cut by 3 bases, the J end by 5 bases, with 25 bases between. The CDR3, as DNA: TGTGCCAGCAGCTTGACCGCGAACGGACCTCCGGCTCACGAGACCCAGTACTTC. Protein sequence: CASSLTANGPPAHETQYF. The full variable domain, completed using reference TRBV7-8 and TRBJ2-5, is GAGVSQSPRYKVAKRGQDVALRCDPISGHVSLFWYQQALGQGPEFLTYFQNEAQLDKSGLPSDRFFAERPEGSVSTLKIQRTQQEDSAVYLCASSLTANGPPAHETQYFGPGTRLLVL.

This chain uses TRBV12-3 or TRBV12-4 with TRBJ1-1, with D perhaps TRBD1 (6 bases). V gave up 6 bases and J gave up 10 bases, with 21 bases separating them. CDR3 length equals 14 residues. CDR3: CASSQARAGVGAFF. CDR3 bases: TGTGCCAGCAGCCAGGCCCGGGCAGGGGTAGGAGCTTTCTTT.

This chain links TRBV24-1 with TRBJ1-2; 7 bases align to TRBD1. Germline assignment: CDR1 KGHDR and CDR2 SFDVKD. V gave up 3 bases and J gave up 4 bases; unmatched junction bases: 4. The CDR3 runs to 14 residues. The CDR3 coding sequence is TGTGCCACCAGTGATACACAGGGGATCTATGGCTACACCTTC. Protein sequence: CATSDTQGIYGYTF.

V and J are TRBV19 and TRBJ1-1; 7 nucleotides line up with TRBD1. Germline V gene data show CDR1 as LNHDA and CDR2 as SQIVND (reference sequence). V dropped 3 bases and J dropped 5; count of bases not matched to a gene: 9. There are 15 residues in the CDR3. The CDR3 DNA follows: TGTGCCAGTAGTATCGGGGCACAGGGGTGGACTGAAGCTTTCTTT. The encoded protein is CASSIGAQGWTEAFF.

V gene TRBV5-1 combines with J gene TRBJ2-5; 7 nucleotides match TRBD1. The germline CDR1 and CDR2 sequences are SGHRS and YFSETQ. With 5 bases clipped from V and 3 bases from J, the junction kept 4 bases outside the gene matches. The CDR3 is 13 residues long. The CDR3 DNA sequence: TGCGCCAGCAGGGGGGACAGTAAAGAGACCCAGTACTTC. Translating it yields CASRGDSKETQYF.

Written as DNA, the CDR3 is TGTGCCAGCAGGGAGACTAGCGGCAAAAACATTCAGTACTTC. This gives the protein CASRETSGKNIQYF. The J gene is TRBJ2-4, the V gene TRBV3-1; TRBD2 aligns across 9 bases. V was pared by 6 bases and J by 3 bases, with 3 bases of the junction left unmatched. This CDR3 region has 14 residues. Germline assignment: CDR1 LGHDT and CDR2 YNNKEL (reference sequence).

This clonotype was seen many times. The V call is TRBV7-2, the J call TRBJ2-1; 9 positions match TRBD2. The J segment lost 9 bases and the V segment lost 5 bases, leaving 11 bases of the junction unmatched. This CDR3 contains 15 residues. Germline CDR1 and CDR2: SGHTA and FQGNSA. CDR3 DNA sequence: TGTGCCAGCAGCCCTCCGGCGGGGGGGCGTTCTGAGCAGTTCTTC. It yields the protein CASSPPAGGRSEQFF.

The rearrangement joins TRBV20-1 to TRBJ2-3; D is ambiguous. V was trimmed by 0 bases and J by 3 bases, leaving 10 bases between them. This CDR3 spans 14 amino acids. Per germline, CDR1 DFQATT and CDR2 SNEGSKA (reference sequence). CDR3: CSARESALTDTQYF. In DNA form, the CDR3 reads TGCAGTGCTAGAGAGAGCGCTCTAACAGATACGCAGTATTTT.

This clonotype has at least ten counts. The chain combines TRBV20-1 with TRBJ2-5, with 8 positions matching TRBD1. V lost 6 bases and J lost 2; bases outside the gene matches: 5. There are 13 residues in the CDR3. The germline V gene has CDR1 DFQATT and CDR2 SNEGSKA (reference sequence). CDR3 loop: CSAVTGGQETQYF. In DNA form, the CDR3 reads TGCAGTGCCGTCACAGGGGGGCAAGAGACCCAGTACTTC.

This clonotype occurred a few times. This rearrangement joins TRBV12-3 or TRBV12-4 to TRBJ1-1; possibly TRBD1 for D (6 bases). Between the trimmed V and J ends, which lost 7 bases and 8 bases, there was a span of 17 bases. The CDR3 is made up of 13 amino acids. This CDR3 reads CASTLSTGTEAFF. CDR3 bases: TGTGCCAGCACCCTCTCTACCGGGACAGAAGCTTTCTTT.

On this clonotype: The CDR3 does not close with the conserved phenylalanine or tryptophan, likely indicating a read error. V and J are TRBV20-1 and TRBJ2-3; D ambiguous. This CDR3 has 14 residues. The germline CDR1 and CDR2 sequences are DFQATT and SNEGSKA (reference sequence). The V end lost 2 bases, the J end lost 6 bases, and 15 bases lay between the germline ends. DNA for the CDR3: TGCAGTGCTAGACGTGGGGAACAAAGGGATACGCAGTATTTA. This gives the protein CSARRGEQRDTQYL.

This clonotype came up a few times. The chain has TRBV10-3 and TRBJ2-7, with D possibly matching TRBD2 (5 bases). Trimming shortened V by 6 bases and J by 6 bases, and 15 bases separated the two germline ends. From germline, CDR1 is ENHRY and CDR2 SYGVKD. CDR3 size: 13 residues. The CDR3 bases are TGTGCCATCAGGGAGGAGACGAACAGCGAGCAGTACTTC. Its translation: CAIREETNSEQYF.